Sequencing of this T cell receptor (beta chain) was carried out in a study of blood T cell repertoires in COVID-19 (dated by TCRdb to 2020 to 2021). With respect to the entire study: The collaborator samples originated in the United States, Italy and Spain and spanned the acute and convalescent phases of COVID-19. The material from the prospective study consisted of cDNA or gDNA derived from T cells, B-cell-depleted T cells, or PBMCs. Subjects who had been exposed to COVID-19, were actively infected with it, or had recovered from it provided the deeply sampled blood TCRbeta repertoires that made up the dataset. A freely available public database, intended as a resource for researchers studying the immune response to SARS-CoV-2, is where the repertoires were released. The samples were drawn from the first 160 participants of the ongoing ImmuneRACE study and from over a thousand subjects provided by 6 global collaborators. A de-identified subject ID, COVID-19 status, age in years and sex were almost always included in the sample metadata. Where HLA class I and class II types were available, the types were taken from metadata supplied by the sample provider, not from assay-based typing. General findings and caveats noted by the study authors: The amount of clinical and demographic metadata varied by source and participant and was provided uncurated.

The immunoSEQ Assay, a bias-controlled multiplex PCR, was used to amplify TCRbeta CDR3 regions from genomic DNA. The paper's processing steps were these. Within the assay, amplification of reference gene primers was used to estimate how many nucleated cells each sample contained. To quantify the absolute abundance of each unique TCRbeta CDR3 rearrangement, sequence reads were collapsed and filtered. For each sample, productive Simpson clonality was calculated as the square root of Simpson's diversity index over productive rearrangements. TCRdb holds this immuneACCESS table with in-frame rearrangements only. Some clones are missing; in checked studies, unresolved V genes explain under half, and the rest has no known cause. Clone size and the V and J calls come from that table; the DNA yielded D and trimming. A total of over 200,000 clones appear in this sample, about 88% of them only once. The top ten hold 2.5% to 3.5% of the sample.

Comments on this clone: The target of this receptor is not known. Base qualities are not provided; no much larger clone lies one nucleotide away.

The germline V gene specifies SQVTM as CDR1 and ANQGSEA as CDR2. The CDR3 numbers 12 residues from cysteine through phenylalanine. CDR3 DNA is the only sequence kept; it has 36 bases, read in frame from the first base. V lost 6 bases and J lost 3 bases; the stretch between them is 11 bases long. Each collaborating institution followed its own protocols to collect whole blood in K2EDTA tubes. For TCRbeta analysis, collaborators shipped samples in one of three forms: frozen whole blood, isolated PBMCs, or DNA extracted from either of those sample types. The V gene is TRBV29-1 and the J gene is TRBJ1-1; D gene: possibly TRBD1, on 6 matching bases. The source is a woman aged 55-75 years with acute or convalescent COVID-19. Material: peripheral blood. The DNA sequence follows: TGCAGCGTCAAACAGGGAGACACTGAAGCTTTCTTT. Its protein product is CSVKQGDTEAFF.